This TCR beta chain appears in the sequencing data of a study of vaccination effects on CD4 cells after COVID-19. The wider study: All study participants received two doses of BNT162b2 or mRNA-1273 vaccine. Study-wide findings and caveats: Vaccine-induced clones in healthy vaccinees cross-reacted with common cold coronaviruses in only 1 of 255 cases. No early post-infection timepoints were available in the study, which also included few convalescent patients.

Concerning this clone itself: Its antigen is as yet unknown.

With the ViraFEST assay, the study expanded antigen-specific CD4+ T cells using viral peptide pools, then sequenced them. Subsequent to less than twelve days of culture, CD4+ T cells were isolated. Wells each received some 2.2 million PBMC, cultured with around 9.6 IU/ml IL-2 and 10 ug/ml peptides. Method: immunoSEQ multiplex PCR; TCRdb's copy keeps in-frame clones and lacks some. The data hold under 80,000 clones, with roughly 74% observed a single time. V lost 6 bases and J 7 bases, leaving 12 bases between the germline ends. The CDR3 extends over 13 amino acids. Per germline, CDR1 MNHEY and CDR2 SMNVEV (reference sequence).

The chain is built from TRBV27 and TRBJ1-4; D uncertain. The sample in question was CD4+ T cells from PBMCs cultured with HCoV-229E spike peptides, obtained before COVID-19 vaccination. The clonotype was recovered from a human donor who received a COVID-19 vaccine. The CDR3 here is CASSAGRAEKLFF. The CDR3 DNA sequence: TGTGCCAGCAGCGCCGGAAGGGCTGAAAAACTGTTTTTT.